This T cell receptor (beta chain) was recovered during a study of blood T cell repertoires in COVID-19. CDR1 SNHLY and CDR2 FYNNEI come from the germline V gene. Losses at the gene ends were 4 bases for V and 8 bases for J; bases not matched to a gene: 11. CDR3 length equals 16 residues. The protocol was immunoSEQ multiplex PCR, while the TCRdb copy is restricted to in-frame clones and leaves out a portion. The profile covers over 200,000 clones, with around 86% appearing a single time and approximately 2.1% taken by the ten largest. This clone was detected a few times. Sequencing was done on a sample of peripheral blood. This TCR derives from a man aged 25 to 40 who had recovered from COVID-19. V gene TRBV2 combines with J gene TRBJ2-1; 10 bases agree with TRBD1. The CDR3 region is CASSALTGGRRDEQFF. The CDR3 DNA reads TGTGCCAGCAGTGCCCTGACAGGGGGCCGGCGTGATGAGCAGTTCTTC.